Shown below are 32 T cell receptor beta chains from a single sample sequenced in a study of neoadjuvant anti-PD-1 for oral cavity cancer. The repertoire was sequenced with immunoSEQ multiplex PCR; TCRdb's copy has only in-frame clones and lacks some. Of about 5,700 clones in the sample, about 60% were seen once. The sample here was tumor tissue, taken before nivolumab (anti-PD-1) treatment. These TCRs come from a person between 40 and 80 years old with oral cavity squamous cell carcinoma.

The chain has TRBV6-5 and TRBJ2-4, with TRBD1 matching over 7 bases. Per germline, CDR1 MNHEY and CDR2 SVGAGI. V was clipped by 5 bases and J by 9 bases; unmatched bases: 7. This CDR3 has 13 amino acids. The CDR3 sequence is CASSMPGGFIQYF. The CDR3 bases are TGTGCCAGCAGTATGCCAGGGGGTTTCATTCAGTACTTC.

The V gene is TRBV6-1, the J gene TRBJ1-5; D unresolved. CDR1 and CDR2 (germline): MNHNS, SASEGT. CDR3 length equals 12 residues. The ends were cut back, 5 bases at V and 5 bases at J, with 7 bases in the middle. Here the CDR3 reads CASSHNYQPQHF. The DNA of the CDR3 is TGTGCCAGCAGTCACAACTATCAGCCCCAGCATTTT.

The CDR3 is CASSPPSGTGHSGNTIYF. For the CDR3, the DNA is TGTGCCAGCTCACCACCTTCAGGGACGGGCCACTCTGGAAACACCATATATTTT. The V and J genes are TRBV18 and TRBJ1-3, with a tentative D call TRBD1 (5 bases). There are 18 residues in the CDR3. The germline V and J ends were trimmed by 0 bases and 0 bases, with 15 bases remaining between them. Germline lookup yields CDR1 KGHSH and CDR2 LQKENI.

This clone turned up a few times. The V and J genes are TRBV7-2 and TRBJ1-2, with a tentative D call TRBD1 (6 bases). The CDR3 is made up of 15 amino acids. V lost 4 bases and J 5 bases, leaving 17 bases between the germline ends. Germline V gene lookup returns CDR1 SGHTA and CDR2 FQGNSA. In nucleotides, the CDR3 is TGTGCCAGCAGCTCCGGACAGTCAAGGGGATATGGCTACACCTTC. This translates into CASSSGQSRGYGYTF.

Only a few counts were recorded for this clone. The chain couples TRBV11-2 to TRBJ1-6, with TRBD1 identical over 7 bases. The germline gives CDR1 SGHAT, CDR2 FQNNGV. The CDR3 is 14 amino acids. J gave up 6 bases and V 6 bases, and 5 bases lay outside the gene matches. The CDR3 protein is CASSLTGFNSPLHF. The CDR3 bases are TGTGCCAGCAGTTTGACAGGGTTTAATTCACCCCTCCACTTT.

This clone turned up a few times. As DNA, the CDR3 is TGTGCCAGCAGTGCTAACATAGGTCAGCCCCAGCATTTT. Residues: CASSANIGQPQHF. The rearrangement links TRBV6-1 to TRBJ1-5; D remains ambiguous. V dropped 4 bases and J dropped 6 bases, with 10 bases sitting between them. Per germline, CDR1 MNHNS and CDR2 SASEGT. This CDR3 is 13 amino acids long.

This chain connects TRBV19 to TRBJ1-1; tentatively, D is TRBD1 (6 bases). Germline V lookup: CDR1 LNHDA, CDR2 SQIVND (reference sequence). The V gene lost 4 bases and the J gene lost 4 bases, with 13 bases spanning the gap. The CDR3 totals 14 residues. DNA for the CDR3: TGTGCCAGTAGTAGGGGGACACTAAGCACTGAAGCTTTCTTT. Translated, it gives CASSRGTLSTEAFF.

CDR3 coding DNA: TGTGCCAGCAGCTTAGGTCAACGTGGGGGGCAGTTCTTC. Amino acid sequence: CASSLGQRGGQFF. The chain links TRBV7-8 to TRBJ2-1; either TRBD1 or TRBD2 may fit D (5 bases each). V lost 1 base and J lost 12, with 13 bases in between. The CDR3 covers 13 residues. The germline gives CDR1 SGHVS, CDR2 FQNEAQ.

The CDR3 DNA reads TGTGCCAGCAGCTTAGAAGAGTCACCCCTCCACTTT. Encoded protein: CASSLEESPLHF. J is TRBJ1-6 and V is TRBV7-9; no clear D. Between the trimmed V and J ends, which lost 1 base and 10 bases, there was a span of 5 bases. The CDR3 loop spans 12 amino acids. Germline CDR1 reads SEHNR; CDR2 reads FQNEAQ (reference sequence).

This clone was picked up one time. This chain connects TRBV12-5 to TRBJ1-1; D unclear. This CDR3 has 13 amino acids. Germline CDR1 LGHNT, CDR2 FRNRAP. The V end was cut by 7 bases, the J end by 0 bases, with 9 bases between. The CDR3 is CASAFGLNTEAFF. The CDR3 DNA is TGTGCTAGTGCATTTGGCTTGAACACTGAAGCTTTCTTT.

CDR3 bases: TGTGCCAGTAAGAGGGGGACAGGGTATGTGAACACTGAAGCTTTCTTT. Translation gives CASKRGTGYVNTEAFF. The gene calls are TRBV19 and TRBJ1-1; 9 positions match TRBD1. CDR1 is LNHDA and CDR2 is SQIVND in the germline V gene (reference sequence). Losses at the gene ends were 7 bases for V and 0 bases for J; bases not matched to a gene: 9. The CDR3 runs to 16 residues.

CDR3 sequence (DNA): TGCGCCAGCGCCGGACAGGGGGCTGACACAGATACGCAGTATTTT. Its protein is CASAGQGADTDTQYF. The rearrangement joins TRBV10-1 to TRBJ2-3, with 11 bases aligning to TRBD1. The junction had 6 bases not matched to a gene; V was cut back by 8 bases and J by 2 bases. This CDR3 is built from 15 residues. Germline lookup yields CDR1 WNHNN and CDR2 SYGVQD (reference sequence).

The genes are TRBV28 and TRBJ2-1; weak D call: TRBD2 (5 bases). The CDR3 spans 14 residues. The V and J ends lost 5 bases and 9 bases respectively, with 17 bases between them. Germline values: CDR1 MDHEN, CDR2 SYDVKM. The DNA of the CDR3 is TGTGCCAGCAGTCAAGGCTCAGAGGGCGGTGAGCAGTTCTTC. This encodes CASSQGSEGGEQFF. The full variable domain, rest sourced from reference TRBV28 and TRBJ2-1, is DVKVTQSSRYLVKRTGEKVFLECVQDMDHENMFWYRQDPGLGLRLIYFSYDVKMKEKGDIPEGYSVSREKKERFSLILESASTNQTSMYLCASSQGSEGGEQFFGPGTRLTVL.

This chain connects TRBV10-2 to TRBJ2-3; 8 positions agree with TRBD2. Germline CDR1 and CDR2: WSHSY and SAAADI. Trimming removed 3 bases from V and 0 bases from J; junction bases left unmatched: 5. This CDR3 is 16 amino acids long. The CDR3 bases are TGCGCCAGCAGTGATGAAGCGGGGGTCAGCACAGATACGCAGTATTTT. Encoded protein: CASSDEAGVSTDTQYF.

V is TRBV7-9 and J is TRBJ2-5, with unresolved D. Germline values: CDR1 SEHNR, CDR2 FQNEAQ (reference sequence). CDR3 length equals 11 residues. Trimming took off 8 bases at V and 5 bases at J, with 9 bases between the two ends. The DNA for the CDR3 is TGTGCCAGCGGGAATGAGGAGACCCAGTACTTC. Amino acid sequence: CASGNEETQYF.

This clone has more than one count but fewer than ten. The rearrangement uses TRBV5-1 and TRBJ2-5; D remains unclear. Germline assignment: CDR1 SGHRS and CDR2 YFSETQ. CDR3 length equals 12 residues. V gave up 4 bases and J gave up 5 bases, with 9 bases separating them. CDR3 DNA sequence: TGCGCCAGCAGCACAGACTTGGAGACCCAGTACTTC. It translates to CASSTDLETQYF.

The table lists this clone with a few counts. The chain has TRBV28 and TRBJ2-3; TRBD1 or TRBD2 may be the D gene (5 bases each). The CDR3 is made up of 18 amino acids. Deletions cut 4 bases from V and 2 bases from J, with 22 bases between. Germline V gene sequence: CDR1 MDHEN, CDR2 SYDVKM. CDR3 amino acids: CASSSSVQGAPFTDTQYF. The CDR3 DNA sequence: TGTGCCAGCAGTTCGTCGGTTCAGGGAGCCCCTTTCACAGATACGCAGTATTTT. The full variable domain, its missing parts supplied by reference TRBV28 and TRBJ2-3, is DVKVTQSSRYLVKRTGEKVFLECVQDMDHENMFWYRQDPGLGLRLIYFSYDVKMKEKGDIPEGYSVSREKKERFSLILESASTNQTSMYLCASSSSVQGAPFTDTQYFGPGTRLTVL.

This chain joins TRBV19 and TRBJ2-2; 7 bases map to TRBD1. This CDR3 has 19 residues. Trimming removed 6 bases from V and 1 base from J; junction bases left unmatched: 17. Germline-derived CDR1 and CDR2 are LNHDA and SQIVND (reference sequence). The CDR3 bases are TGTGCCAGTAGCCCACACGGAAACTGGGGGACAGTGAACACCGGGGAGCTGTTTTTT. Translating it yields CASSPHGNWGTVNTGELFF.

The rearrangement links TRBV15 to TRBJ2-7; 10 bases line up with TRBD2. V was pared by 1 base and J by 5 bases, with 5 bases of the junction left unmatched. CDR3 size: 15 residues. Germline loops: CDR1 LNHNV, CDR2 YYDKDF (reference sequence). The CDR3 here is CATSRVASGSNEQYF. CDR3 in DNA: TGTGCCACCAGCAGAGTGGCTAGCGGGAGTAACGAGCAGTACTTC.

For the CDR3, the DNA is TGTGCCAGCAGCTTATCCGGCCAGGGCAATGAGCAGTTCTTC. This sequence encodes CASSLSGQGNEQFF. The V and J genes are TRBV7-6 and TRBJ2-1; tentative D call: TRBD1 (5 bases). V lost 2 bases and J 6 bases, leaving 11 bases between the germline ends. This CDR3 region has 14 residues. CDR1 and CDR2 (germline): SGHVS, FNYEAQ.

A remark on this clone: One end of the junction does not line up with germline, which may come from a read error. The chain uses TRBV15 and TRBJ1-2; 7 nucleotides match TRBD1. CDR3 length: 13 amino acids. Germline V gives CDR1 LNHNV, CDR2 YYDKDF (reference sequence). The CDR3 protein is CATSRDRAGGYTF. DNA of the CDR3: TGTGCCACCAGCCGAGACAGGGCAGGAGGCTACACCTTC.

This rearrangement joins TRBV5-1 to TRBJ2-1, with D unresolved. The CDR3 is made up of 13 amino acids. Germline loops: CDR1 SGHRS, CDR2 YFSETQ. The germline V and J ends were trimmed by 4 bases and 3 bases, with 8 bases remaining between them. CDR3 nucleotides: TGCGCCAGCAGCAAGACGCACTACAATGAGCAGTTCTTC. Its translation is CASSKTHYNEQFF.

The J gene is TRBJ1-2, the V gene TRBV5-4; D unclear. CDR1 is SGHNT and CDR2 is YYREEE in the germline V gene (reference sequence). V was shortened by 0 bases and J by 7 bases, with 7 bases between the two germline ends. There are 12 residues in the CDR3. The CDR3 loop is CASSLEFVGYTF. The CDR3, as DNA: TGTGCCAGCAGCTTGGAGTTTGTTGGCTACACCTTC.

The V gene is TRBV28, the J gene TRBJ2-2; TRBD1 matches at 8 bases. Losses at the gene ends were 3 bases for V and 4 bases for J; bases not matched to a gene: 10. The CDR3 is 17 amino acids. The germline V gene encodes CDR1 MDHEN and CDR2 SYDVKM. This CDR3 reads CASSLFWGQVRTGELFF. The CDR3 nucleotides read TGTGCCAGCAGTTTGTTTTGGGGACAGGTACGCACCGGGGAGCTGTTTTTT.

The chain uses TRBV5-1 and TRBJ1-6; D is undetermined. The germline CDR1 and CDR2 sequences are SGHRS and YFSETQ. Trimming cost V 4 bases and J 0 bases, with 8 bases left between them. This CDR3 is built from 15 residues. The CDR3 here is CASSDTSSYNSPLHF. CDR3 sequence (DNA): TGCGCCAGCAGCGACACTAGCTCCTATAATTCACCCCTCCACTTT.

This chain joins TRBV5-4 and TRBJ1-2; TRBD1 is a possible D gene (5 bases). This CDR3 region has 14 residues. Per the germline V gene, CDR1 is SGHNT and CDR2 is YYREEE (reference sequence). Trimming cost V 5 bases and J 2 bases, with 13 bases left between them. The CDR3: CASRGDGRNYGYTF. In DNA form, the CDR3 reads TGTGCCAGCAGGGGGGACGGGCGGAACTATGGCTACACCTTC.

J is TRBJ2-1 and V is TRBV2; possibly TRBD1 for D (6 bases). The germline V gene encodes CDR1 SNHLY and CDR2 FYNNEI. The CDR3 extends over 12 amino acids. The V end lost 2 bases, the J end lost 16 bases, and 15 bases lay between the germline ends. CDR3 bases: TGTGCCAGCAGTGAATCGCAGGGGATGAAATTCTTC. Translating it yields CASSESQGMKFF.

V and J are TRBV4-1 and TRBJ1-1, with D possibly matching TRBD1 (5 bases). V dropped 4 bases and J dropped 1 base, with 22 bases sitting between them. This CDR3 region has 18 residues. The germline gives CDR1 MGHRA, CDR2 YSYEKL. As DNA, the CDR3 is TGCGCCAGCAGCCCACAGGTCGGGGGGTATGAGAGGAACACTGAAGCTTTCTTT. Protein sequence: CASSPQVGGYERNTEAFF.

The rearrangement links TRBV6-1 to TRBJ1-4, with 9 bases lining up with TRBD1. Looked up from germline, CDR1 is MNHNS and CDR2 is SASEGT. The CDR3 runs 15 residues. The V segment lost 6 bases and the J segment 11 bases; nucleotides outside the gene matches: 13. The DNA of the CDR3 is TGTGCCAGCAGGGCAACGGACAGGGGAGTCGGGAAACTGTTTTTT. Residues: CASRATDRGVGKLFF.

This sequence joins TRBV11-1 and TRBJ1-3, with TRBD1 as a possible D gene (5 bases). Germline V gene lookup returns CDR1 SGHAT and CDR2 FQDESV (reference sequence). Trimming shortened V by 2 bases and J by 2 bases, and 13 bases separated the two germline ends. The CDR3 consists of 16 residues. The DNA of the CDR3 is TGTGCCAGCAGCTTATCCGACAGCGACACTGGAAACACCATATATTTT. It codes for CASSLSDSDTGNTIYF.

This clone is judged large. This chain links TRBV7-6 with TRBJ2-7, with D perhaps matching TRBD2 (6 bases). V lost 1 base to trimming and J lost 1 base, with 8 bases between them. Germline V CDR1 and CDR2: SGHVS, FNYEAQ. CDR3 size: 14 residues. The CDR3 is CASSLVGGSYEQYF. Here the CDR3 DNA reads TGTGCCAGCAGCTTAGTGGGGGGTTCCTACGAGCAGTACTTC.

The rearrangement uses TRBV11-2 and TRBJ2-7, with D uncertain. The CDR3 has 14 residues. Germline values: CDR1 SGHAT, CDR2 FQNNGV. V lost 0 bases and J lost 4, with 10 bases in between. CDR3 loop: CASSLEPSSYEQYF. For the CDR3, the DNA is TGTGCCAGCAGCTTAGAACCGAGCTCTTACGAGCAGTACTTC.